This T cell receptor beta chain was sequenced in a study of T-cell reconstitution after alpha-beta-depleted transplantation in children. Study findings and constraints: Expanded graft clones, several hundred of them, were reportedly the source of alpha-beta T cells about two months after transplant. Among T cells one year after transplant, newly produced cells accounted for most counts and diversity. Surviving recipient T cells and thymic progenitors accounted for the high day-60 TCRbeta diversity observed in some patients.

Unique molecular identifiers were incorporated when the TCRbeta library was constructed. Each CDR3 protein gets one entry after TCRdb re-called the PCR reads with MiXCR. Found here are 250,000 to 300,000 distinct CDR3 sequences, approximately 10% of them singletons; the top ten hold 20% to 25%. CDR1 is LGHDT, CDR2 YNNKEL, per germline (reference sequence). V was clipped by 7 bases and J by 0 bases; unmatched bases: 11. This CDR3 spans 17 amino acids. About this clonotype: What it recognizes is unknown.

The chain has TRBV3-1 and TRBJ2-1, with 8 nucleotides matching TRBD2. This TCR was sampled from a male patient aged 2-10 years who had a stem cell transplant for chronic granulomatous disease, so the T cells may come from the graft donor. Sequenced here: peripheral blood, sampled 180 days after TCRalphabeta/CD19-depleted stem cell transplant. In nucleotides, the CDR3 is TGTGCCAGCACGTCTTCGGGGGGGAGGGACTCCTACAATGAGCAGTTCTTC. Amino acid sequence: CASTSSGGRDSYNEQFF.